These T cell receptor beta chains were read from a single sample in a study of T cell responses to AZD1222 COVID-19 vaccine. Using immunoSEQ multiplex PCR, the repertoire was profiled, and TCRdb retains in-frame clones only, with some absent. Here the sample spans 77,000 or so clones, roughly nine tenths being singletons. Sequencing used peripheral blood, obtained on day 0 of AZD1222 vaccination. Every receptor here comes from an adult in good health. CDR3s include the opening cysteine and the closing phenylalanine or tryptophan. The D gene is left open where the match is weak. Some rows have no size entry. The others give once, few or many, or a class for an expanded clone.

TRBV28,TRBJ2-5,.,.,TGTGCCAGCAGTATCCGGGGTATCCAAGAGACCCAGTACTTC,CASSIRGIQETQYF
TRBV5-1,TRBJ2-2,.,.,TGCGCCAGCAGTCTTAACACCGGGGAGCTGTTTTTT,CASSLNTGELFF
TRBV24-1,TRBJ2-1,TRBD1,.,TGTGCCACCAGTGATTCCGGGACAGGGTATGAAAATGAGCAGTTCTTC,CATSDSGTGYENEQFF
TRBV12-3/TRBV12-4,TRBJ2-3,.,.,TGTGCCAGCAGTTTCCCCAACACAGATACGCAGTATTTT,CASSFPNTDTQYF
TRBV11-2,TRBJ1-5,.,.,TGTGCCAGCAGCTTACAGGGGAGTTATCAGCCCCAGCATTTT,CASSLQGSYQPQHF
TRBV28,TRBJ1-2,.,many,TGTGCCAGCAGTCTACCCCGGGGACTCACCTATGGCTACACCTTC,CASSLPRGLTYGYTF
TRBV10-1,TRBJ2-3,.,.,TGCGCCAGCAGTGAGTCGTGGGCTAGCACAGATACGCAGTATTTT,CASSESWASTDTQYF
TRBV2,TRBJ2-1,.,few,TGTGCCAGCAGTGAAGCTGCGGACCGCGGGTTCTTC,CASSEAADRGFF
TRBV11-2,TRBJ2-7,TRBD2,.,TGTGCCAGCAGCTTAGGAAAGAGGGACTACCCCTCCTACGAGCAGTACTTC,CASSLGKRDYPSYEQYF
TRBV27,TRBJ1-2,.,once,TGTGCCAGCAGTTTAAAGACAGGTAGTCACTATGGCTACACCTTC,CASSLKTGSHYGYTF
TRBV7-7,TRBJ2-5,.,.,TGTGCCAGCAGCTTAGGAAACCTAGGGGAGACCCAGTACTTC,CASSLGNLGETQYF
TRBV7-9,TRBJ2-7,TRBD1,.,TGTGCCAGCAGCTCGACAGGGTCCGAGCAGTACTTC,CASSSTGSEQYF
TRBV4-1,TRBJ2-7,TRBD1,few,TGCGCCAGCAGCCAAGAAGTCCAGGGGGCCGAGCAGTACTTC,CASSQEVQGAEQYF
TRBV9,TRBJ1-1,.,.,TGTGCCAGCAGCGTAGAAGGAGGGGACACTGAAGCTTTCTTT,CASSVEGGDTEAFF
TRBV7-9,TRBJ2-5,.,.,TGTGCCAGCAGCTTAGAAGGGGCGATTGGGACCCAGTACTTC,CASSLEGAIGTQYF
TRBV6-5,TRBJ2-1,.,.,TGTGCCAGCACCCAGGGAACTGTTTATAATGAGCAGTTCTTC,CASTQGTVYNEQFF
TRBV29-1,TRBJ2-7,.,.,TGCAGCGTGCGGGGGCCCAGCTCCTACGAGCAGTACTTC,CSVRGPSSYEQYF
TRBV27,TRBJ2-1,.,.,TGTGCCAGCAGTTTATACCTCCCGACAGGTACACTCGGCTCCTACAATGAGCAGTTCTTC,CASSLYLPTGTLGSYNEQFF
TRBV7-9,TRBJ1-4,.,.,TGTGCCAGCAGCTTAGGTCACAATCTGGGTAATGAAAAACTGTTTTTT,CASSLGHNLGNEKLFF
TRBV5-1,TRBJ2-2,.,.,TGCGCCAGCAGCCTCTATGAACCCGGGGAGCTGTTTTTT,CASSLYEPGELFF
TRBV2,TRBJ1-5,TRBD1,.,TGTGCCAGCAGGACAGGGACAACGGAGAACCAGCCCCAGCATTTT,CASRTGTTENQPQHF
TRBV2,TRBJ2-2,.,.,TGTGCCAGCAGTCAGGAGGCCGGGGAGCTGTTTTTT,CASSQEAGELFF
TRBV27,TRBJ2-7,TRBD2,few,TGTGCCAGCAGTGGAGGGACTAGCGGGAGATACGAGCAGTACTTC,CASSGGTSGRYEQYF
TRBV6-6,TRBJ2-4,.,.,TGTGCCAGCAGTCTAACTCGACACAACGGGGCCACCAAAAACATTCAGTACTTC,CASSLTRHNGATKNIQYF
TRBV11-2,TRBJ2-1,.,.,TGTGCCAGCAGCCCCCGTGGCCTATCCTACGATGAGCAGTTCTTC,CASSPRGLSYDEQFF
TRBV6-5,TRBJ2-3,TRBD2,.,TGTGCCAGCAGTTCCGGACTAGCGGGAGTCGATACGCAGTATTTT,CASSSGLAGVDTQYF
TRBV24-1,TRBJ2-1,.,.,TGTGCCACCAGTGACCCCGACAGATACAATGAGCAGTTCTTC,CATSDPDRYNEQFF
TRBV2,TRBJ2-1,TRBD2,.,TGTGCCAGCAGTGAAGTATGGGGTGGGAGGGCCTACAGCACACTAGGTGAGCAGTTCTTC,CASSEVWGGRAYSTLGEQFF
TRBV7-2,TRBJ1-2,.,.,TGTGCCAGCAGCTTAAGTGGGCACGACTATGGCTACACCTTC,CASSLSGHDYGYTF
TRBV12-3/TRBV12-4,TRBJ1-4,.,.,TGTGCCAGCAGTACCGTCGGAGGGACACTGTTTTTT,CASSTVGGTLFF
TRBV7-9,TRBJ2-1,.,.,TGTGCCAGCAGCCCTCCGGGACGGTCAGGCAATGAGCAGTTCTTC,CASSPPGRSGNEQFF
TRBV28,TRBJ2-7,TRBD2,.,TGTGCCAGCAGTGCCCTTCGCGGGAGGAATAACTACGAGCAGTACTTC,CASSALRGRNNYEQYF
TRBV4-1,TRBJ2-5,TRBD2,.,TGCCCCCCCAGCCAACCCGGGCGGGAGAAGGGGGAGACCCAGTACTTC,CPPSQPGREKGETQYF
TRBV7-2,TRBJ1-1,TRBD1,.,TGTGCCAGCAACCCAACAGGGGCGGACACTGAAGCTTTCTTT,CASNPTGADTEAFF
TRBV5-8,TRBJ2-1,TRBD1,.,TGTGCCAGCAGCCTACCCTCCGGGACAGGGGGCTACAATGAGCAGTTCTTC,CASSLPSGTGGYNEQFF
TRBV7-2,TRBJ2-1,TRBD2,.,TGTGCCAGCAGCTTAGCCAGGGCTATAGCTAGCGGGAGGGCCAACAATGAGCAGTTCTTC,CASSLARAIASGRANNEQFF
TRBV6-5,TRBJ2-5,TRBD2,.,TGTGCCAGCAGTTTTAGCGGGAGAAGGGGAGAGACCCAGTACTTC,CASSFSGRRGETQYF
TRBV28,TRBJ2-7,.,.,TGTGCCAGCAGTACCCGGTTTGAGGGACTCTCCTACGAGCAGTACTTC,CASSTRFEGLSYEQYF
TRBV5-1,TRBJ2-1,.,.,TGCGCCAGCAGCTTCGATGGGGAAGGGAATGAGCAGTTCTTC,CASSFDGEGNEQFF
TRBV5-1,TRBJ2-3,.,.,TGCGCCAGCAGCTTGGCCGGGAGAGGAGATACGCAGTATTTT,CASSLAGRGDTQYF